The rows below give T cell receptor beta chains drawn from one sample of a study of shared clonotypes between healthy human individuals. Measured with immunoSEQ multiplex PCR; TCRdb has only the in-frame clones, and not every one. The table shows about 2.4 million clones, with 93% occurring only once. Sequenced input: naive CD4+ T cells from PBMCs. These TCRs come from a man aged 18 to 29 in good health. Some clones in this sample may be carry-over from other donors' samples. CDR3s include the opening cysteine and the closing phenylalanine or tryptophan. D genes are given only for firm matches.

v_call	d_call	j_call	cdr3_nt	cdr3_aa
TRBV28	.	TRBJ1-1	TGTGCCAGCAGCCCTGGTTGGGGGAACACTGAAGCTTTCTTT	CASSPGWGNTEAFF
TRBV27	.	TRBJ1-1	TGTGCCAGCAGTAAAACACCCACCACTGAAGCTTTCTTT	CASSKTPTTEAFF
TRBV5-1	.	TRBJ2-1	TGCGCCAGCAGCTTAGGGGGACTATACAATGAGCAGTTCTTC	CASSLGGLYNEQFF
TRBV28	.	TRBJ1-3	TGTGCCAGCAGTTTAGAAGGACGTGGAAACACCATATATTTT	CASSLEGRGNTIYF
TRBV25-1	TRBD2	TRBJ2-1	TGTGCCAGCAGTTCGGCCGGGGCTAGCGGGTACAATGAGCAGTTCTTC	CASSSAGASGYNEQFF
TRBV5-1	.	TRBJ1-1	TGCGCCAGCAGCTTGATAACGGCCCGGAACACTGAAGCTTTCTTT	CASSLITARNTEAFF
TRBV14	TRBD2	TRBJ2-7	TGTGCCAGCAGCCTTATAGCGGGAGGGCCTTACGAGCAGTACTTC	CASSLIAGGPYEQYF
TRBV6-6	.	TRBJ1-2	TGTGCCAGCAGTTACGGGAGGGAGCCTAACTATGGCTACACCTTC	CASSYGREPNYGYTF
TRBV6-5	.	TRBJ2-7	TGTGCCAGCAGTTACCCGAGTTTGGGAGAGCAGTACTTC	CASSYPSLGEQYF
TRBV20-1	TRBD1	TRBJ1-2	TGCAGTGCTATGCGGACAGGGCTGTACACCTTC	CSAMRTGLYTF
TRBV30	.	TRBJ1-1	TGTGCCTGGAGTGTAACTATAGGACACCCCGCTTTCTTT	CAWSVTIGHPAFF
TRBV28	.	TRBJ1-1	TGTGCCAGCAGTTTATCGAGTGGACAGACTGAAGCTTTCTTT	CASSLSSGQTEAFF